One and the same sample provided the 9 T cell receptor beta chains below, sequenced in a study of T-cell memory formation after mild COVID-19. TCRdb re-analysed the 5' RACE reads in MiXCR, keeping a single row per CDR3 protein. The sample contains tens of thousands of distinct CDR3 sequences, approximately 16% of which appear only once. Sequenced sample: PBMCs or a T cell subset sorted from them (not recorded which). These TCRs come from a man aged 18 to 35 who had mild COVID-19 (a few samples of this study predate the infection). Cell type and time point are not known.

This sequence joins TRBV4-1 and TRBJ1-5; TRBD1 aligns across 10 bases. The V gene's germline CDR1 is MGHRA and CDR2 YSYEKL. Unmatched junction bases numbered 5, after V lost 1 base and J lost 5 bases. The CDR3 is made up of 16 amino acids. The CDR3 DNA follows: TGCGCCAGCAGCCAAGGGGGACAGGGGTTCGATCAGCCCCAGCATTTT. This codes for CASSQGGQGFDQPQHF.

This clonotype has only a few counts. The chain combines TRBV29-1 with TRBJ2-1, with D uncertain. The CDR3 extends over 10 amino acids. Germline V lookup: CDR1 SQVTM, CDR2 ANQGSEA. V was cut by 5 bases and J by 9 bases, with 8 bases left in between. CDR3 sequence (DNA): TGCAGCGTTATGTCGGGTGAGCAGTTCTTC. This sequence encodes CSVMSGEQFF.

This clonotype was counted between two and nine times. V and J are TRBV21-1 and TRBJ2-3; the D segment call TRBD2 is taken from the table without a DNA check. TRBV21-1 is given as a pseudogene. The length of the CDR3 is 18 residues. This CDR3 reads CASSKDNSGGPQLNTQYF. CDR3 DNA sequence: TGTGCCAGCAGCAAAGATAATAGCGGGGGTCCACAGCTAAATACGCAGTATTTT.

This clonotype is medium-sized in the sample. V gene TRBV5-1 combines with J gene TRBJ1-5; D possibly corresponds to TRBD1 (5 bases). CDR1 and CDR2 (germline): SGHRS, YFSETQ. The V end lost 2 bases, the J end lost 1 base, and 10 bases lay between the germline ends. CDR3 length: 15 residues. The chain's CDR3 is CASSFTGSSNQPQHF. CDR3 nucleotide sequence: TGCGCCAGCAGCTTTACAGGCTCGAGCAATCAGCCCCAGCATTTT.

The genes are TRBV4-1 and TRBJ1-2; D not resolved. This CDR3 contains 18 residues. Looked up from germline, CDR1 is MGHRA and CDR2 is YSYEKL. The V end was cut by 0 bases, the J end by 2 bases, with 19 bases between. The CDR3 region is CASSQETADTLGNYGYTF. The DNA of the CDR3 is TGCGCCAGCAGCCAAGAGACCGCAGATACCCTGGGAAACTATGGCTACACCTTC.

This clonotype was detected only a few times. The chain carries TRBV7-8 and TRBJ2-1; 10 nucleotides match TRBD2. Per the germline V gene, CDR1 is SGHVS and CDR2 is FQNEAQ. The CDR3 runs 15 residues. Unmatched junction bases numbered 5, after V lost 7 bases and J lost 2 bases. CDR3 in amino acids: CASKPLAGAYNEQFF. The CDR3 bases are TGTGCCAGCAAACCGCTAGCGGGGGCCTACAATGAGCAGTTCTTC.

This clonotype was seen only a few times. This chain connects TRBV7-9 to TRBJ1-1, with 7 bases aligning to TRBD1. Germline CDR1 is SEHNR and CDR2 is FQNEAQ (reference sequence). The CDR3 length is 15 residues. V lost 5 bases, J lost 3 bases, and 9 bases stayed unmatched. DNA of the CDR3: TGTGCCAGCAGCGCAACAGGGGTTTTGGACACTGAAGCTTTCTTT. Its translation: CASSATGVLDTEAFF. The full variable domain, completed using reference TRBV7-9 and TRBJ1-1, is DTGVSQNPRHKITKRGQNVTFRCDPISEHNRLYWYRQTLGQGPEFLTYFQNEAQLEKSRLLSDRFSAERPKGSFSTLEIQRTEQGDSAMYLCASSATGVLDTEAFFGQGTRLTVV.

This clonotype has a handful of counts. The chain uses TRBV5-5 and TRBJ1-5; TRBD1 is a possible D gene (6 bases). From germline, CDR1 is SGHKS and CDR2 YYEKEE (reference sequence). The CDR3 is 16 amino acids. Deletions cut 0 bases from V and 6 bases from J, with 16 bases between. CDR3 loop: CASSLGGAGFSQPQHF. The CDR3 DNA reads TGTGCCAGCAGCTTGGGGGGGGCTGGGTTTTCTCAGCCCCAGCATTTT. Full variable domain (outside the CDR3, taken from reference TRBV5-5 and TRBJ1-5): DAGVTQSPTHLIKTRGQQVTLRCSPISGHKSVSWYQQVLGQGPQFIFQYYEKEERGRGNFPDRFSARQFPNYSSELNVNALLLGDSALYLCASSLGGAGFSQPQHFGDGTRLSIL.

CDR3 amino acids: CASIPWDRTYEQYV. The CDR3 DNA follows: TGTGCCAGCATCCCCTGGGACAGGACCTACGAGCAGTACGTC. The chain joins TRBV12-3 or TRBV12-4 to TRBJ2-7; 8 bases are a match to TRBD1. After removal of 7 bases from V and 2 bases from J, the junction contained 7 bases not matched to a gene. The length of the CDR3 is 14 residues.